The source of this TCR beta chain is a study of early stage breast cancer tumors. Study conclusions and caveats: Most shared enriched TCRB sequences were commonly generated ones.

Comments on this clone: The antigen remains undetermined.

This table comes from immunoSEQ multiplex PCR, and its TCRdb copy is limited to in-frame clones, with some not included. This sample carries 50,000 to 75,000 clones, more than 60% of them seen once, and the ten largest clones take more than 3%. This CDR3 spans 15 amino acids. V was trimmed by 4 bases and J by 4 bases, leaving 15 bases between them. CDR1 is SGHTS, CDR2 YDEGEE, per germline. The gene calls are TRBV5-8 and TRBJ2-1; maybe TRBD2 (6 bases). The TCR sequence derives from a person aged 25 to 45 with breast cancer. The sample comprised blood. The CDR3 loop is CASSLRDFVYNEQFF. As DNA, the CDR3 is TGTGCCAGCAGCCTAAGGGACTTCGTATACAATGAGCAGTTCTTC.